The clone carrying this T cell receptor beta chain appeared once. Sequenced by immunoSEQ multiplex PCR; TCRdb stores in-frame clones only, minus some. This sample has 400,000 to 450,000 clones, with more than 80% found just once. The CDR3 is 16 residues long. Germline CDR1 reads SGDLS; CDR2 reads YYNGEE. With 1 base removed from V and 0 bases from J, the gap between germline ends came to 11 bases. Treatment here: 15 to 20 received Ad26.COV2.S at low or high dose, single or two shots; about 5 received placebo; per-sample allocation not given. Specimen acquisition occurred on day 63 following the initial vaccine or placebo injection. An adult aged 18-55 years in Boston served as the donor. This entry comes from a study of Ad26.COV2.S vaccination and SARS-CoV-2 variants. Study information: Within the COV1001 Ad26.COV2.S trial arm, the donor was enrolled.

The TCR comes from a person aged 18 to 59 who received the Ad26.COV2.S COVID-19 vaccine or a placebo. The sample here was peripheral blood, taken in a trial of Ad26.COV2.S vaccine versus placebo. The chain recombines TRBV9 with TRBJ2-1; tentative D call: TRBD2 (5 bases). CDR3 loop: CASSVTAAASYNEQFF. The CDR3 DNA is TGTGCCAGCAGCGTAACCGCAGCGGCCTCCTACAATGAGCAGTTCTTC.